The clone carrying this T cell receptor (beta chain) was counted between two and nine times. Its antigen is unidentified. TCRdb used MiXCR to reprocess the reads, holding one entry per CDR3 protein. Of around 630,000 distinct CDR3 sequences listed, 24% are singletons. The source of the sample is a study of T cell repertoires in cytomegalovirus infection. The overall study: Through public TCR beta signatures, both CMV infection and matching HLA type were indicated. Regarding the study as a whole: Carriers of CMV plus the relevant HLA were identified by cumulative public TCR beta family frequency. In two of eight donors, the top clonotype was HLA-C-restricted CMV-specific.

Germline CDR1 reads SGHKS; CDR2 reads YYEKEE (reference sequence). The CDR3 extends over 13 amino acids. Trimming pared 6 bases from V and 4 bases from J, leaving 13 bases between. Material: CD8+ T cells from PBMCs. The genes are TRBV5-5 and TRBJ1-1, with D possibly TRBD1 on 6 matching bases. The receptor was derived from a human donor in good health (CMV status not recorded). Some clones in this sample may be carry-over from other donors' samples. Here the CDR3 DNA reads TGTGCCAGCATTCGAGGAGGGGGCACTGAAGCTTTCTTT. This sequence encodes CASIRGGGTEAFF.